This TCR beta chain stems from a study of cytomegalovirus exposure and HLA in healthy donors. Study-level background: One earlier analysis, a look at 180 million or so T cells, found about 100 million unique TCR beta sequences. Study results and limitations: Most CMV-associated TCR beta chains were later found to appear HLA-restricted.

It was with 60 Vbeta and 13 Jbeta primers that the PCR ran. Profiled with immunoSEQ multiplex PCR; TCRdb holds only in-frame clones, not every one. The sample holds approximately 170,000 clones, roughly 74% seen once. Remarks on this clone: The antigen is undetermined.

This clonotype was obtained from a male donor in good health and CMV-seronegative. Sequencing was carried out using PBMCs.

The CDR3 sequence: CASSPWDRVNTEAFF. In nucleotides, the CDR3 is TGTGCCAGCAGTCCGTGGGACAGGGTGAACACTGAAGCTTTCTTT. The rearrangement joins TRBV6-6 to TRBJ1-1, with 9 bases lining up with TRBD1. The V and J ends lost 5 bases and 0 bases, in that order; junction bases with no gene match: 4. This CDR3 has 15 residues. Germline V gives CDR1 MNHNY, CDR2 SVGAGI (reference sequence).